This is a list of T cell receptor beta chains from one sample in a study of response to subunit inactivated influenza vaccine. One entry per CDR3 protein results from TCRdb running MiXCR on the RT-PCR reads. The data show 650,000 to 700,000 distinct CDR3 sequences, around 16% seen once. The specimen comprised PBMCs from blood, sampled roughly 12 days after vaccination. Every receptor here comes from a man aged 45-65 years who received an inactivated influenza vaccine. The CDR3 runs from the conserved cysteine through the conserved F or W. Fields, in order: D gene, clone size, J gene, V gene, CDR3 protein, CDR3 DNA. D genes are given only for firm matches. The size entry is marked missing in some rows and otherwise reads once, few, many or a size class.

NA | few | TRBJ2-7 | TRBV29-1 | CSVGGYEQYF | TGCAGCGTTGGTGGCTACGAGCAGTACTTC
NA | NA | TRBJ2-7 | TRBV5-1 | CASSLEPGLAYEQYF | TGCGCCAGCAGCTTGGAACCGGGGCTGGCCTACGAGCAGTACTTC
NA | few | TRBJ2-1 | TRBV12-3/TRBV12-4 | CASMGQPNEQFF | TGTGCCAGCATGGGGCAGCCCAATGAGCAGTTCTTC
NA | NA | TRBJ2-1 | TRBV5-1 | CASSLAPTGYNEQFF | TGCGCCAGCAGCCTGGCCCCGACAGGCTACAATGAGCAGTTCTTC
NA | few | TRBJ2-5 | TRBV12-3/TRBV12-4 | CASSPQGGGQETQYF | TGTGCCAGCAGCCCTCAAGGGGGTGGTCAAGAGACCCAGTACTTC
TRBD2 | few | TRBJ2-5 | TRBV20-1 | CSAPLAGYQETQYF | TGCAGTGCTCCACTAGCGGGGTACCAAGAGACCCAGTACTTC
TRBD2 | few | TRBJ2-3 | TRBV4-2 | CASSPLSGGATDTQYF | TGTGCCAGCAGCCCGCTTAGCGGGGGGGCCACAGATACGCAGTATTTT
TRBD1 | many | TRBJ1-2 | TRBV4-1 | CASSEGQGYGYTF | TGCGCCAGCAGCGAGGGACAGGGCTATGGCTACACCTTC
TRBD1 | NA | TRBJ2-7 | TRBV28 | CASRPPPGQGAYEQYF | TGTGCCAGCAGGCCCCCACCGGGACAGGGGGCCTACGAGCAGTACTTC
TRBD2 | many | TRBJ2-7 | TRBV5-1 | CASSLGPGGSYEQYF | TGCGCCAGCAGCTTGGGTCCGGGAGGTAGCTACGAGCAGTACTTC
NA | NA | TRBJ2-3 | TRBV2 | CASSEAQLREYF | TGTGCCAGCAGTGAAGCGCAGTTACGGGAGTATTTT
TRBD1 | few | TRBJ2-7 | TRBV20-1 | CSARNRDRGTYEQYF | TGCAGTGCTAGAAACCGGGACAGGGGGACCTACGAGCAGTACTTC
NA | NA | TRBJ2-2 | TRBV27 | CASSLFQTGELFF | TGTGCCAGCAGTTTATTCCAAACCGGGGAGCTGTTTTTT
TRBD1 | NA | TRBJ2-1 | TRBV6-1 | CASEGQGLYNEQFF | TGTGCCAGCGAGGGACAGGGACTTTACAATGAGCAGTTCTTC
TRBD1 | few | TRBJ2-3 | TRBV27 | CASSLQRTGADTQYF | TGTGCCAGCAGTCTCCAAAGGACAGGGGCAGATACGCAGTATTTT
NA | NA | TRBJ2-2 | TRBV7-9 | CASSPPTPNTGELFF | TGTGCCAGCAGCCCCCCGACACCGAACACCGGGGAGCTGTTTTTT
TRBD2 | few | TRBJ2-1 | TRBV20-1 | CSARGGSITYNEQFF | TGCAGTGCTAGAGGCGGGAGTATCACCTACAATGAGCAGTTCTTC
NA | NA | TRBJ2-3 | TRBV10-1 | CASSDFGSTDTQYF | TGCGCCAGCAGTGATTTCGGATCTACAGATACGCAGTATTTT
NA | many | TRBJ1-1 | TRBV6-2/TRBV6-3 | CASTQGGGTEAFF | TGTGCCAGCACCCAAGGTGGGGGGACTGAAGCTTTCTTT
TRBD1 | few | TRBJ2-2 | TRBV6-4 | CASSLTGQVGTGELFF | TGTGCCAGCAGTCTCACGGGACAGGTTGGGACCGGGGAGCTGTTTTTT